This T cell receptor beta chain derives from a study of Tregs in tolerant kidney transplant recipients. General study points: Findings come from small patient numbers and require larger validation. This study did not directly address biological reproducibility.

Trimming removed 2 bases at V and 1 base at J, with 12 bases between. CDR1 and CDR2 (germline): SNHLY, FYNNEI. This CDR3 spans 17 amino acids. Comments on this clone: Its specificity is not known. Different DNA sequences within this sample yield the same CDR3.

Unstimulated regulatory T cells (CD4+CD25+CD127-), CD4+CD25- non-regulatory cells, CD4 and CD8 cells were FACS-sorted from thawed PBMCs. Libraries were prepared by immunoSEQ multiplex PCR; TCRdb keeps only in-frame clonotypes and omits some of them. The profile covers approximately 67,000 clones, with 80% to 95% appearing a single time and roughly 9.7% taken by the ten largest. The V gene is TRBV2, the J gene TRBJ1-6, with a possible D match to TRBD1 (6 bases). The source material was CD8+ T cells from blood, sampled before the transplant. This TCR was sampled from a human donor who received a combined kidney and bone marrow transplant. The CDR3 spells CASSELGAVSYNSPLHF. CDR3 sequence (DNA): TGTGCCAGCAGTGAATTGGGGGCGGTGTCCTATAATTCACCCCTCCACTTT.